These 4 T cell receptor beta chains came from one sample sequenced in a study of human T cells and chemical hapten exposure (dated by TCRdb to about 2021). The library was made by RACE. TCRdb names NextSeq 500 as the instrument used. TCRdb applied fastp at Q25 and MiXCR to the public reads, then kept only in-frame beta chains. Entries that share a CDR3 protein sequence are merged under the most common genes and DNA. In this sample the table shows more than 300,000 distinct CDR3 sequences, 4.5% to 5.5% of which occur a single time. The ten largest make up around 8% of the sample. In the paper's terms, the time point label means: pre-sensitization, week 0. This sample's treatment or condition label indicates: therapeutic diphenylcyclopropenone sensitization with weekly scalp DPC. Specimen: whole blood, collected in connection with sensitization to the hapten diphenylcyclopropenone (DPC). The receptors derive from a woman under 30 with alopecia areata. Some clones in this sample may be carry-over from other donors' samples.

The chain uses TRBV27 and TRBJ1-4; 7 nucleotides agree with TRBD1. Germline lookup yields CDR1 MNHEY and CDR2 SMNVEV (reference sequence). The CDR3 runs 13 residues. The ends lost 5 bases at V and 8 bases at J; junction bases unmatched: 5. The DNA for the CDR3 is TGTGCCAGCAGTACCCGGGACAGCGAAAAACTGTTTTTT. It yields the protein CASSTRDSEKLFF.

Turning to this clonotype: A read error may explain this, as a much larger clone is one base away. The chain carries TRBV6-1 and TRBJ1-5; TRBD1 is a possible D gene (5 bases). Germline V gene lookup returns CDR1 MNHNS and CDR2 SASEGT. Trimming took 2 bases from V and 5 from J, leaving 16 bases between them. CDR3 length: 16 residues. Written as DNA, the CDR3 is TGTGCCAGCAGTGAACTACAGGCAACCATTGATCAGCCCCAGCATTTT. Protein product: CASSELQATIDQPQHF.

The rearrangement joins TRBV10-3 to TRBJ2-7, with 7 bases identical to TRBD1. V lost 3 bases to trimming and J lost 0 bases; unmatched junction nucleotides: 2. The CDR3 loop spans 14 amino acids. The germline V gene has CDR1 ENHRY and CDR2 SYGVKD. The CDR3 protein is CAISERDSSYEQYF. CDR3 sequence (DNA): TGTGCCATCAGTGAAAGGGACAGCTCCTACGAGCAGTACTTC.

This clonotype has a handful of counts. The chain employs TRBV6-1 and TRBJ2-3; D might be TRBD1 (6 bases). V lost 5 bases and J 4 bases, leaving 10 bases between the germline ends. In germline, CDR1 is MNHNS, CDR2 SASEGT. CDR3 length: 13 amino acids. The CDR3 DNA sequence: TGTGCCAGCAGTCACACAGGGCCAGATACGCAGTATTTT. Translated, it gives CASSHTGPDTQYF.